This T cell receptor (beta chain) was recovered during a study of T cells after yellow fever vaccination. Notes on the study in general: Most primary-vaccination clones reappeared after the booster (about 97% CD4, approximately 88% CD8).

Between the trimmed V and J ends, which lost 3 bases and 8 bases, there was a span of 23 bases. CDR3 length equals 17 residues. The germline gives CDR1 DFQATT, CDR2 SNEGSKA (reference sequence). This clonotype was detected a few times. Its target is not known. TCRdb ran MiXCR on the 5' RACE reads and lists one entry per CDR3 protein. Of 500,000 to 650,000 distinct CDR3 sequences detected, approximately 12% appear once; the ten largest clones hold around 15%. This receptor was taken from a man aged 25 to 45 who received the YFV17D yellow fever vaccine. The material sequenced was PBMCs, taken on the day of the yellow fever booster vaccination. V is TRBV20-1 and J is TRBJ1-6; tentatively, D is TRBD1 (5 bases). This CDR3 is CSARDMILRALDSPLHF. The CDR3 DNA sequence: TGCAGTGCTAGGGACATGATACTCCGAGCCCTTGATTCACCCCTCCACTTT.